This TCR beta chain originates from a study of blood T cell repertoires in COVID-19. For the study at large: Acute-phase and convalescent COVID-19 samples originated in the United States, Italy and Spain. T cells, B-cell-depleted T cells, or PBMCs provided the cDNA or gDNA that served as material.

Original analysis: Estimated nucleated cell counts came from reference gene primer amplification. Using immunoSEQ multiplex PCR, the repertoire was profiled, and TCRdb retains in-frame clones only, with some absent. From that table come the V and J calls and clone size; the DNA was used to work out D and trimming. The table shows under 45,000 clones, with approximately 88% occurring only once. The clonotype comes from a human donor in a cohort sampled during active COVID-19. Sequenced sample: peripheral blood.

The CDR3 sequence: CASSQDRQGRYEQYF. Written as DNA, the CDR3 is TGCGCCAGCAGCCAAGACAGACAGGGGAGATACGAGCAGTACTTC. The rearrangement joins TRBV4-3 to TRBJ2-7, with TRBD1 matching 8 bases. This CDR3 spans 15 amino acids. In germline, CDR1 is LGHNA, CDR2 YSLEER. Trimming removed 0 bases from V and 4 bases from J; junction bases left unmatched: 5.